Sequencing of this T cell receptor (beta chain) was carried out in a study of shared clonotypes between healthy human individuals. Study details: Two women and a few men aged 18 to 49 made up the donors. Study observations and caveats: Incompleteness in sorted-subset sequencing, despite large depth, was shown by rarefaction.

Splitting of CD4+ cells produced CD45RA+ naive and CD45RA-negative memory subsets. Concerning this clone: The antigen remains unidentified.

The assay was immunoSEQ multiplex PCR, and TCRdb's table has in-frame clones only and misses some. This sample yields around 1,100,000 clones, of which roughly 80% are seen a single time; more than 0.85% belongs to the top ten. V was cut by 3 bases and J by 4 bases, with 18 bases left in between. This CDR3 spans 16 amino acids. Germline CDR1 reads LGHNA; CDR2 reads YNFKEQ. The specimen was memory CD4+ T cells from PBMCs. This sample's subset: CD45RA-negative fraction. V is TRBV4-2 and J is TRBJ1-2; a weak D match, TRBD1 (5 bases). This sequence originates from a man between 18 and 35 years old in good health. Some clones in this sample may be carry-over from other donors' samples. CDR3 protein: CASSQAGGMIGYGYTF. CDR3 in DNA: TGTGCCAGCAGCCAGGCGGGGGGTATGATAGGCTATGGCTACACCTTC.